Presented here are 17 T cell receptor beta chains from one specimen sequenced in a study of blood T cells in healthy people across ages. Together with a sample-barcoded 5' primer, a J-beta primer mix was included in a second PCR lasting about 6 to 12 cycles. TCRdb reanalysed the 5' RACE reads using MiXCR and keeps one entry per CDR3 protein. The sample lists 800,000 or so distinct CDR3 sequences, around 25% occurring once. These same records also appear under a second study, on T cells of mothers and their children.

The sample comprised blood. Source of these receptors: a boy aged 5-17 years in good health.

The rearrangement uses TRBV9 and TRBJ2-5; D is unclear. There are 14 residues in the CDR3. V gave up 0 bases and J gave up 5 bases, with 11 bases separating them. Germline CDR1 and CDR2: SGDLS and YYNGEE. CDR3 sequence reads: CASSVAGRMETQYF. The CDR3, as DNA: TGTGCCAGCAGCGTAGCTGGGCGGATGGAGACCCAGTACTTC.

This clonotype was counted only a few times. V usage is TRBV6-5 and J usage is TRBJ1-6; 7 bases are a match to TRBD1. The CDR3 length is 15 residues. Per germline, CDR1 MNHEY and CDR2 SVGAGI. The ends lost 6 bases at V and 7 bases at J; junction bases unmatched: 9. CDR3 sequence (DNA): TGTGCCAGCAGGAGGGGGACAGTTACGAATTCACCCCTCCACTTT. Protein product: CASRRGTVTNSPLHF.

The rearrangement joins TRBV29-1 to TRBJ2-7, with 10 positions matching TRBD2. The CDR3 totals 18 residues. Germline V gives CDR1 SQVTM, CDR2 ANQGSEA. V lost 7 bases, J lost 2 bases, and 20 bases stayed unmatched. In nucleotides, the CDR3 is TGCAGCGCAGTCGCACGGACAGATTTTCTAGCGGGGGCCTACGAGCAGTACTTC. Translation gives CSAVARTDFLAGAYEQYF.

This clonotype was counted a few times. The chain employs TRBV4-1 and TRBJ2-7; D possibly corresponds to TRBD2 (5 bases). CDR1 and CDR2 from the germline V gene are MGHRA and YSYEKL. CDR3 length: 13 amino acids. Trimming left V 4 bases short and J 5 bases short, with 12 bases between. CDR3 DNA sequence: TGCGCCAGCAGCCCCCGAGAGGGAGACGAGCAGTACTTC. Translating gives CASSPREGDEQYF.

The CDR3 loop reads CASSYLRGEQFF. The DNA of the CDR3 is TGTGCCAGCAGTTACCTGCGGGGTGAGCAGTTCTTC. The chain combines TRBV6-5 with TRBJ2-5; D may be TRBD2 (6 bases). The DNA matches TRBJ2-1 better at its end, which makes the J call doubtful. Germline V gene lookup returns CDR1 MNHEY and CDR2 SVGAGI. CDR3 length: 12 amino acids.

The rearrangement joins TRBV11-2 to TRBJ1-1, with D possibly TRBD1 on 5 matching bases. Trimming took 5 bases from V and 1 from J, leaving 14 bases between them. Per the germline V gene, CDR1 is SGHAT and CDR2 is FQNNGV. CDR3 length equals 15 residues. CDR3 DNA sequence: TGTGCCAGCAGCCGAACCGGACACTCGAACACTGAAGCTTTCTTT. Its translation is CASSRTGHSNTEAFF.

The chain combines TRBV28 with TRBJ1-2; D is undetermined. Germline lookup yields CDR1 MDHEN and CDR2 SYDVKM. The germline V and J ends were trimmed by 7 bases and 4 bases, with 10 bases remaining between them. The CDR3 has 12 amino acids. As DNA, the CDR3 is TGTGCCAGCAAGGGTTCTCTCTATGGCTACACCTTC. Its translation: CASKGSLYGYTF.

This clonotype occurred many times. V is TRBV6-5 and J is TRBJ1-4; no firm D call. This CDR3 contains 14 residues. Looked up from germline, CDR1 is MNHEY and CDR2 is SVGAGI. V lost 6 bases and J 5 bases, leaving 13 bases between the germline ends. CDR3 nucleotide sequence: TGTGCCAGCAGCCGAGGCTGGACGAATGAAAAACTGTTTTTT. Protein sequence: CASSRGWTNEKLFF.

This chain uses TRBV7-9 with TRBJ2-2; D possibly corresponds to TRBD1 (6 bases). The CDR3 consists of 15 residues. Germline CDR1 and CDR2: SEHNR and FQNEAQ (reference sequence). V was cut by 6 bases and J by 3 bases, with 14 bases left in between. The CDR3 sequence is CASSKTGWDTGELFF. CDR3 DNA sequence: TGTGCCAGCAGTAAAACAGGGTGGGACACCGGGGAGCTGTTTTTT.

This clonotype has ten or more counts. The J gene is TRBJ2-5, the V gene TRBV29-1; 8 bases are shared with TRBD2. V dropped 2 bases and J dropped 4; count of bases not matched to a gene: 3. The CDR3 is 13 residues long. Per germline, CDR1 SQVTM and CDR2 ANQGSEA. The CDR3 nucleotides are TGCAGCGTTGAACGGGAGGGCCGAGAGACCCAGTACTTC. Translating it yields CSVEREGRETQYF.

This clonotype was seen a few times. The chain carries TRBV7-9 and TRBJ2-5; possible D gene TRBD2, 6 bases. This CDR3 is 12 amino acids long. Trimming cost V 11 bases and J 9 bases, with 19 bases left between them. Germline V CDR1 and CDR2: SEHNR, FQNEAQ (reference sequence). The DNA for the CDR3 is TGTGCCCACGCCGTGGGGGGAGCGTCCCAGTACTTC. Amino acids: CAHAVGGASQYF.

CDR3 in DNA: TGTGCCAGCAGTCGCAGCGGGGAGAGACAAGAGACCCAGTACTTC. Encoded protein: CASSRSGERQETQYF. The chain recombines TRBV12-3 or TRBV12-4 with TRBJ2-5; 7 positions match TRBD2. The CDR3 totals 15 residues. J was trimmed by 2 bases and V by 5 bases; bases with no gene match: 8.

This chain links TRBV3-1 with TRBJ2-4, with 7 nucleotides matching TRBD2. V shed 4 bases, J shed 3 bases, and the junction held 12 bases outside the gene matches. The CDR3 is 17 residues long. Germline V gives CDR1 LGHDT, CDR2 YNNKEL (reference sequence). The CDR3 nucleotides read TGTGCCAGCAGCCGAGCGGTGGCTAGCGGCTACAAAAACATTCAGTACTTC. Encoded protein: CASSRAVASGYKNIQYF.

This clonotype was seen only a few times. The CDR3 DNA reads TGTGCCAGCAGCGTAGCGGGGTACCAAGAGACCCAGTACTTC. Translating gives CASSVAGYQETQYF. The V call is TRBV9, the J call TRBJ2-5, with D tentatively TRBD2 (5 bases). The CDR3 runs to 14 residues. V shed 0 bases and J shed 0 bases, with 6 bases lying between them. From germline, CDR1 is SGDLS and CDR2 YYNGEE.

The genes are TRBV9 and TRBJ2-7, with D perhaps matching TRBD1 or TRBD2 (5 bases each). The germline V gene encodes CDR1 SGDLS and CDR2 YYNGEE. There are 15 residues in the CDR3. The V and J ends lost 1 base and 2 bases respectively, with 13 bases between them. CDR3 DNA: TGTGCCAGCAGCGTAACGTGGGACGGGACCTACGAGCAGTACTTC. It translates to CASSVTWDGTYEQYF.

For the CDR3, the DNA is TGCAGCGTTGAGTCGCTGTCTACTAGCACAGATACGCAGTATTTT. Translation gives CSVESLSTSTDTQYF. The chain recombines TRBV29-1 with TRBJ2-3; D ambiguous. V shed 3 bases and J shed 0 bases, with 13 bases lying between them. CDR3 length: 15 residues. Germline CDR1 is SQVTM and CDR2 is ANQGSEA.

This clonotype was seen more than once but under ten times. This chain connects TRBV5-1 to TRBJ2-7; 9 bases match TRBD2. The CDR3 is 15 amino acids. CDR1 SGHRS and CDR2 YFSETQ come from the germline V gene. V was pared by 5 bases and J by 0 bases, with 6 bases of the junction left unmatched. The DNA of the CDR3 is TGCGCCAGCAGTTCCGGGACTAGCCTCTCCTACGAGCAGTACTTC. It specifies CASSSGTSLSYEQYF.